Listed here are 10 T cell receptor beta chains from one sample, sequenced in a study of blood T cell repertoires in COVID-19. This table comes from immunoSEQ multiplex PCR, and its TCRdb copy is limited to in-frame clones, with some not included. The table records some 300,000 clones, just over 85% of them present only once. The sequenced sample consisted of PBMCs or T cells enriched from blood (not recorded which). Receptors were obtained from a young man who had recovered from COVID-19.

The chain employs TRBV2 and TRBJ1-3; D unresolved. Germline assignment: CDR1 SNHLY and CDR2 FYNNEI. The CDR3 runs 14 residues. V was clipped by 1 base and J by 4 bases, with 8 bases between them. CDR3 nucleotides: TGTGCCAGCAGTGAAGGAGGGCAAGGAAACACCATATATTTT. This sequence encodes CASSEGGQGNTIYF. The full variable domain, in which reference TRBV2 and TRBJ1-3 provide the parts outside the CDR3, is EPEVTQTPSHQVTQMGQEVILRCVPISNHLYFYWYRQILGQKVEFLVSFYNNEISEKSEIFDDQFSVERPDGSNFTLKIRSTKLEDSAMYFCASSEGGQGNTIYFGEGSWLTVV.

The CDR3, as DNA: TGTGCCAGCAGCCAAGGGGCGTCCGCCTACAATGAGCAGTTCTTC. Protein product: CASSQGASAYNEQFF. V gene TRBV3-1 (or the pseudogene TRBV3-2) combines with J gene TRBJ2-1; no reliable D call. Trimming removed 1 base at V and 2 bases at J, with 9 bases between. CDR1 and CDR2 from the germline V gene are LGHDT and YNNKEL (reference sequence). The CDR3 sequence is 15 residues long.

CDR3 coding DNA: TGTGCCAGCAGTGAAGCGGGGGGGTACACTGAAGCTTTCTTT. Protein sequence: CASSEAGGYTEAFF. The chain is built from TRBV6-1 and TRBJ1-1; a weak D match, TRBD1 (5 bases). Germline V CDR1 and CDR2: MNHNS, SASEGT. The CDR3 runs 14 residues. Trimming removed 0 bases from V and 3 bases from J, with 8 bases in between.

This chain joins TRBV4-1 and TRBJ1-5; no clear D. The CDR3 covers 18 residues. Germline CDR1 reads MGHRA; CDR2 reads YSYEKL. V shed 1 base and J shed 9 bases, with 25 bases lying between them. The CDR3: CASSQGTGFISRTWPQHF. CDR3 bases: TGCGCCAGCAGCCAAGGAACGGGATTCATTAGTAGAACTTGGCCCCAGCATTTT.

V usage is TRBV4-2 and J usage is TRBJ2-7; TRBD1 is a possible D gene (5 bases). V lost 0 bases, J lost 3 bases, and 15 bases lay in between. CDR3 length equals 16 residues. The germline CDR1 and CDR2 sequences are LGHNA and YNFKEQ. The CDR3 here is CASSQDDDRSVYEQYF. CDR3 coding DNA: TGTGCCAGCAGCCAAGATGACGACAGAAGCGTCTACGAGCAGTACTTC.

V and J are TRBV6-5 and TRBJ1-6; D is unclear. Trimming pared 2 bases from V and 6 bases from J, leaving 8 bases between. The germline CDR1 and CDR2 sequences are MNHEY and SVGAGI. This CDR3 has 14 residues. The DNA for the CDR3 is TGTGCCAGCAGTTACGAGGGTGGTAATTCACCCCTCCACTTT. Translated: CASSYEGGNSPLHF.

The chain combines TRBV6-5 with TRBJ1-2, with 9 bases lining up with TRBD1. Germline-derived CDR1 and CDR2 are MNHEY and SVGAGI. Germline trimming cut 6 bases from V and 2 bases from J; bases unmatched to any gene: 7. The CDR3 is 15 residues long. The CDR3 region has the DNA TGTGCCAGCAGGGACCTCGGGACAGGGAACTATGGCTACACCTTC. It encodes CASRDLGTGNYGYTF.

The CDR3 DNA reads TGTGCCACCAGCAGGGACAGGGGGCTTGAAAAACTGTTTTTT. Translation gives CATSRDRGLEKLFF. The chain is built from TRBV15 and TRBJ1-4, with TRBD1 identical over 11 bases. CDR3 length: 14 amino acids. The V segment lost 3 bases and the J segment 7 bases; nucleotides outside the gene matches: 1. Germline V lookup: CDR1 LNHNV, CDR2 YYDKDF (reference sequence).

The gene calls are TRBV5-1 and TRBJ2-1; unclear D gene. The CDR3 sequence is 14 residues long. V was pared by 0 bases and J by 5 bases, with 9 bases between. The germline V gene encodes CDR1 SGHRS and CDR2 YFSETQ. Written as DNA, the CDR3 is TGCGCCAGCAGCTTGGGCGGCCTAAACAATGAGCAGTTCTTC. Protein sequence: CASSLGGLNNEQFF.

The chain recombines TRBV5-6 with TRBJ1-1; possibly TRBD1 for D (6 bases). Germline assignment: CDR1 SGHDT and CDR2 YYEEEE. Trimming pared 4 bases from V and 1 base from J, leaving 17 bases between. The CDR3 sequence is 16 residues long. The DNA of the CDR3 is TGTGCCAGCAGCACACCCGAGGGGGGGTGGAACACTGAAGCTTTCTTT. Translated, it gives CASSTPEGGWNTEAFF.